Reported below is one T cell receptor beta chain. Sequenced by immunoSEQ multiplex PCR; TCRdb stores in-frame clones only, minus some. The sample yields under 55,000 clones, around four fifths seen once. These data belong to a study of memory CD4+ T cells and cytomegalovirus serostatus. The sort gate was single viable CD3+CD4+CD8-CD45RO+ cells for memory CD4+ T cells. The V and J ends lost 0 bases and 5 bases respectively, with 10 bases between them. The germline V gene has CDR1 SGHAT and CDR2 FQDESV (reference sequence). CDR3 length: 14 residues. The origin of this receptor is an adult in good health and CMV-seropositive. What was sequenced was memory CD4+ T cells from blood. This sequence joins TRBV11-1 and TRBJ1-1; possibly TRBD1 for D (5 bases). This CDR3 is CASSLAQGRTEAFF. CDR3 DNA: TGTGCCAGCAGCTTAGCGCAGGGAAGAACTGAAGCTTTCTTT.